What follows are 17 T cell receptor beta chains derived from one specimen sequenced in a study of identical twins listed by TCRdb under 2016. The receptor library was made with 5' RACE. The run used an Illumina HiSeq 2000. Starting from the raw public reads, TCRdb applied fastp trimming at Q25, assembled clones with MiXCR and retained in-frame beta chains. Identical CDR3 protein sequences are pooled into one entry, listed with their most common genes and DNA. This sample holds roughly 720,000 distinct CDR3 sequences; around a sixth were observed only once. Of the sample, less than 15% falls within the top ten clones. This same sample was also part of a study on T cells expressing NK-cell markers.

Sequenced material: PBMCs. The source is a woman aged 18-29 years in good health.

A few counts support this clonotype. The chain recombines TRBV20-1 with TRBJ2-1; D possibly corresponds to TRBD2 (6 bases). The CDR3 is made up of 12 amino acids. Trimming removed 5 bases from V and 9 bases from J, with 14 bases in between. CDR1 DFQATT and CDR2 SNEGSKA come from the germline V gene (reference sequence). This CDR3 is CSASTSYVEQFF. In DNA, the CDR3 is TGCAGTGCTTCGACTAGTTACGTTGAGCAGTTCTTC.

CDR3 DNA: TGTGCCAGCAGCTCGTGCTGGCAGGGATGCACTGAAGCTTTCTTT. Its protein product is CASSSCWQGCTEAFF. The genes are TRBV11-2 and TRBJ1-1; the D gene is possibly TRBD1 (5 bases). The CDR3 sequence is 15 residues long. V was shortened by 4 bases and J by 4 bases, with 16 bases between the two germline ends. Germline V gene data show CDR1 as SGHAT and CDR2 as FQNNGV.

This rearrangement joins TRBV7-9 to TRBJ2-5; 7 bases align to TRBD1. CDR3 size: 15 residues. V was pared by 2 bases and J by 3 bases, with 6 bases of the junction left unmatched. The germline gives CDR1 SEHNR, CDR2 FQNEAQ (reference sequence). The chain's CDR3 is CASSLLDREKETQYF. For the CDR3, the DNA is TGTGCCAGCAGCTTACTTGACAGGGAGAAAGAGACCCAGTACTTC.

Many counts were recorded for this clonotype. V and J are TRBV15 and TRBJ1-5, with a possible D match to TRBD1 (6 bases). The germline CDR1 and CDR2 sequences are LNHNV and YYDKDF (reference sequence). V lost 0 bases and J lost 5, with 17 bases in between. The CDR3 has 17 amino acids. CDR3 DNA sequence: TGTGCCACCAGCAGAGATGTTTTGGGACAAGTCTATCAGCCCCAGCATTTT. Its protein is CATSRDVLGQVYQPQHF.

This clonotype was recorded at least ten times. This chain links TRBV20-1 with TRBJ2-7, with 9 positions matching TRBD1. The junction had 4 bases not matched to a gene; V was cut back by 2 bases and J by 2 bases. Germline CDR1 and CDR2: DFQATT and SNEGSKA (reference sequence). CDR3 length: 14 amino acids. The CDR3 spells CSARPRDRAYEQYF. The DNA for the CDR3 is TGCAGTGCTAGACCCCGGGACAGGGCCTACGAGCAGTACTTC.

The genes are TRBV5-1 and TRBJ2-1, with a weak D call TRBD2 (5 bases). The V end was cut by 5 bases, the J end by 6 bases, with 18 bases between. Germline V gene lookup returns CDR1 SGHRS and CDR2 YFSETQ. This CDR3 has 15 amino acids. The CDR3 reads CASSPGKTGSNEQFF. DNA of the CDR3: TGCGCCAGCAGTCCCGGGAAAACGGGGTCCAATGAGCAGTTCTTC.

This clonotype appeared a few times. CDR3 in DNA: TGCGCCAGCAGTCCGGGACAGGGAAAACCCTACGAGCAGTACTTC. This sequence encodes CASSPGQGKPYEQYF. The genes are TRBV10-1 and TRBJ2-7, with 9 positions matching TRBD1. There are 15 residues in the CDR3. CDR1 and CDR2 from the germline V gene are WNHNN and SYGVQD (reference sequence). V was pared by 5 bases and J by 2 bases, with 7 bases of the junction left unmatched.

Details on this clonotype: Compared with germline, one end of the junction differs, possibly owing to a read error. This chain connects TRBV30 to TRBJ2-3; 7 nucleotides line up with TRBD1. The CDR3 is made up of 16 amino acids. CDR1 is GTSNPN and CDR2 is SVGIG in the germline V gene (reference sequence). The CDR3 reads CAKSDRRLAGADTQYF. For the CDR3, the DNA is TGCGCCAAGTCGGACAGGAGACTTGCGGGCGCAGATACGCAGTATTTT.

The CDR3 sequence: CASSHRGAGYQETQYF. CDR3 in DNA: TGTGCCAGCAGCCACCGGGGAGCGGGGTACCAAGAGACCCAGTACTTC. This chain links TRBV7-9 with TRBJ2-5, with 7 bases fitting TRBD2. The CDR3 totals 16 residues. Germline trimming cut 5 bases from V and 0 bases from J; bases unmatched to any gene: 9. The germline V gene has CDR1 SEHNR and CDR2 FQNEAQ (reference sequence). Filled out from reference TRBV7-9 and TRBJ2-5, the complete variable domain reads DTGVSQNPRHKITKRGQNVTFRCDPISEHNRLYWYRQTLGQGPEFLTYFQNEAQLEKSRLLSDRFSAERPKGSFSTLEIQRTEQGDSAMYLCASSHRGAGYQETQYFGPGTRLLVL.

A few counts support this clonotype. The genes are TRBV2 and TRBJ2-1, with a weak D call TRBD2 (6 bases). Per the germline V gene, CDR1 is SNHLY and CDR2 is FYNNEI. Deletions cut 4 bases from V and 9 bases from J, with 16 bases between. The CDR3 has 14 amino acids. The CDR3 reads CASSGDRGISEQFF. CDR3 sequence (DNA): TGTGCCAGCAGTGGCGACCGGGGGATAAGTGAGCAGTTCTTC.

Only a few counts were recorded for this clonotype. V is TRBV10-3 and J is TRBJ2-3, with no clear D. The CDR3 runs to 12 residues. CDR1 is ENHRY, CDR2 SYGVKD, per germline. Trimming pared 4 bases from V and 6 bases from J, leaving 8 bases between. This CDR3 reads CAISGSLDTQYF. In DNA form, the CDR3 reads TGTGCCATCAGTGGTTCCTTGGATACGCAGTATTTT.

This clonotype was seen repeatedly, ten times or more. V is TRBV12-3 or TRBV12-4 and J is TRBJ1-2, with 9 nucleotides matching TRBD1. The CDR3 sequence is 14 residues long. V lost 7 bases and J lost 8; bases outside the gene matches: 11. CDR3 nucleotides: TGTGCCAGCACCCTACAGGGGGCAACGGGCGGCTACACCTTC. Protein product: CASTLQGATGGYTF.

This clonotype was counted a few times. This sequence joins TRBV5-5 and TRBJ2-3, with TRBD2 matching 8 bases. Germline V gives CDR1 SGHKS, CDR2 YYEKEE (reference sequence). The CDR3 has 15 amino acids. The trim removed 3 bases at V and 3 bases at J, leaving 6 bases unmatched. The DNA of the CDR3 is TGTGCCAGCAGCTCCGGGAGGGCCTGGACAGATACGCAGTATTTT. It translates to CASSSGRAWTDTQYF. Drawing the rest from reference TRBV5-5 and TRBJ2-3, the complete variable domain is DAGVTQSPTHLIKTRGQQVTLRCSPISGHKSVSWYQQVLGQGPQFIFQYYEKEERGRGNFPDRFSARQFPNYSSELNVNALLLGDSALYLCASSSGRAWTDTQYFGPGTRLTVL.

This clonotype was counted only a few times. The rearrangement uses TRBV7-9 and TRBJ2-4; D perhaps matches TRBD1 (6 bases). There are 14 residues in the CDR3. V was pared by 4 bases and J by 1 base, with 8 bases between. CDR1 and CDR2 (germline): SEHNR, FQNEAQ (reference sequence). CDR3 sequence: CASSSDRAKNIQYF. In DNA, the CDR3 is TGTGCCAGCAGCTCCGACAGGGCCAAAAACATTCAGTACTTC.

This clonotype came up a few times. The V call is TRBV5-1, the J call TRBJ2-5; 8 bases agree with TRBD1. With 2 bases clipped from V and 3 bases from J, the junction kept 3 bases outside the gene matches. Germline V gives CDR1 SGHRS, CDR2 YFSETQ. The length of the CDR3 is 14 residues. The CDR3 region has the DNA TGCGCCAGCAGCTTTCCAGGGGGCGAAGAGACCCAGTACTTC. Encoded protein: CASSFPGGEETQYF.

This clonotype was observed many times. The gene calls are TRBV3-1 and TRBJ2-3; D uncertain. This CDR3 has 16 amino acids. Germline values: CDR1 LGHDT, CDR2 YNNKEL (reference sequence). V lost 0 bases and J lost 0, with 10 bases in between. CDR3 sequence: CASSQEPGRSTDTQYF. CDR3 nucleotide sequence: TGTGCCAGCAGCCAAGAACCTGGCAGGAGCACAGATACGCAGTATTTT.

This clonotype was counted at least ten times. This rearrangement joins TRBV24-1 to TRBJ1-2, with D perhaps matching TRBD1 (5 bases). CDR1 and CDR2 from the germline V gene are KGHDR and SFDVKD. There are 13 residues in the CDR3. V was clipped by 2 bases and J by 7 bases, with 10 bases between them. This chain's CDR3 is CATSDSTVGGYTF. CDR3 sequence (DNA): TGTGCCACCAGTGATTCGACAGTCGGTGGCTACACCTTC.